The 30 T cell receptor beta chains below were found in one sample sequenced in a study of blood T cell repertoires in COVID-19. The assay was immunoSEQ multiplex PCR, and TCRdb's table has in-frame clones only and misses some. The sample includes 350,000 to 400,000 clones, roughly nine tenths seen only once; the top ten take 0.8% to 0.9%. The sequencing input was PBMCs or T cells enriched from blood (not recorded which). Every receptor here comes from a woman aged 40 to 50 who had been exposed to COVID-19.

This chain links TRBV7-3 with TRBJ2-1, with 7 bases matching TRBD2. J gave up 1 base and V 2 bases, and 2 bases lay outside the gene matches. CDR3 size: 15 residues. Germline CDR1 SGHTA, CDR2 FQGTGA. The CDR3 bases are TGTGCCAGCAGCTTACGCGGGGGTTCCTACAATGAGCAGTTCTTC. This gives the protein CASSLRGGSYNEQFF.

This clone was picked up one time. At the DNA level, this CDR3 is encoded by other sequences in the same sample as well. The chain joins TRBV18 to TRBJ1-4; 11 bases are shared with TRBD1. CDR1 is KGHSH and CDR2 is LQKENI in the germline V gene. The V segment lost 3 bases and the J segment 7 bases; nucleotides outside the gene matches: 1. CDR3 length: 14 residues. DNA of the CDR3: TGTGCCAGCTCACCGGGACAGGGGGGTGAAAAACTGTTTTTT. Encoded protein: CASSPGQGGEKLFF. The full variable domain, its missing parts supplied by reference TRBV18 and TRBJ1-4, is NAGVMQNPRHLVRRRGQEARLRCSPMKGHSHVYWYRQLPEEGLKFMVYLQKENIIDESGMPKERFSAEFPKEGPSILRIQQVVRGDSAAYFCASSPGQGGEKLFFGSGTQLSVL.

In nucleotides, the CDR3 is TGTGCCAGCAGCTTATCCTCTAGCTTTGGCACAGATACGCAGTATTTT. Translating gives CASSLSSSFGTDTQYF. This chain uses TRBV11-3 with TRBJ2-3; perhaps TRBD2 as D (5 bases). The CDR3 covers 16 residues. V shed 2 bases and J shed 1 base, with 13 bases lying between them. Germline CDR1 reads SGHNT; CDR2 reads YENEEA.

Only a few counts were recorded for this clone. The chain joins TRBV5-1 to TRBJ2-7; D perhaps matches TRBD2 (6 bases). The V gene's germline CDR1 is SGHRS and CDR2 YFSETQ. The CDR3 runs 15 residues. Trimming pared 5 bases from V and 2 bases from J, leaving 17 bases between. CDR3 residues: CASRRDFQLAYEQYF. The DNA of the CDR3 is TGCGCCAGCAGAAGGGACTTCCAACTTGCCTACGAGCAGTACTTC. The full variable domain, its missing parts supplied by reference TRBV5-1 and TRBJ2-7, is KAGVTQTPRYLIKTRGQQVTLSCSPISGHRSVSWYQQTPGQGLQFLFEYFSETQRNKGNFPGRFSGRQFSNSRSEMNVSTLELGDSALYLCASRRDFQLAYEQYFGPGTRLTVT.

The rearrangement joins TRBV27 to TRBJ2-2; 9 bases are a match to TRBD1. The ends lost 6 bases at V and 6 bases at J; junction bases unmatched: 2. Germline V gene lookup returns CDR1 MNHEY and CDR2 SMNVEV (reference sequence). The CDR3 has 13 amino acids. The CDR3 bases are TGTGCCAGCAGAACAGGGGGCCCCGGGGAGCTGTTTTTT. This gives the protein CASRTGGPGELFF.

The chain uses TRBV9 and TRBJ2-1; 9 bases match TRBD2. V lost 7 bases, J lost 8 bases, and 10 bases stayed unmatched. CDR3 length equals 14 residues. CDR1 is SGDLS and CDR2 is YYNGEE in the germline V gene. CDR3 amino acids: CASGLASGMDEQFF. The CDR3 DNA is TGTGCCAGCGGCTTGGCTAGCGGGATGGATGAGCAGTTCTTC.

The count of this clone is one. The chain combines TRBV19 with TRBJ1-5; 7 bases line up with TRBD1. Germline loops: CDR1 LNHDA, CDR2 SQIVND (reference sequence). The length of the CDR3 is 13 residues. Germline trimming cut 3 bases from V and 6 bases from J; bases unmatched to any gene: 2. The CDR3 protein is CASSIGTVQPQHF. The CDR3 DNA reads TGTGCCAGTAGTATCGGGACAGTTCAGCCCCAGCATTTT.

This clone was observed a handful of times. The CDR3 region is CASSLSLYEQYF. DNA of the CDR3: TGTGCCAGCAGCTTAAGCCTATACGAGCAGTACTTC. The chain combines TRBV7-2 with TRBJ2-7; D gene ambiguous. This CDR3 is 12 amino acids long. Germline CDR1 reads SGHTA; CDR2 reads FQGNSA. The germline V and J ends were trimmed by 2 bases and 4 bases, with 6 bases remaining between them.

The chain recombines TRBV19 with TRBJ1-5, with D unclear. V was trimmed by 4 bases and J by 5 bases, leaving 18 bases between them. This CDR3 has 16 residues. Germline values: CDR1 LNHDA, CDR2 SQIVND (reference sequence). The CDR3 loop is CASSNDNGLVYQPQHF. In DNA, the CDR3 is TGTGCCAGTAGTAATGACAACGGCCTGGTATATCAGCCCCAGCATTTT.

The chain is built from TRBV15 and TRBJ1-5; 7 bases match TRBD1. The J segment lost 0 bases and the V segment lost 6 bases, leaving 5 bases of the junction unmatched. Germline CDR1 is LNHNV and CDR2 is YYDKDF (reference sequence). This CDR3 has 15 residues. Here the CDR3 reads CATREGANSNQPQHF. CDR3 coding DNA: TGTGCCACCAGGGAGGGGGCGAATAGCAATCAGCCCCAGCATTTT.

This clone was found once. DNA of the CDR3: TGTGCCAGCAGCTTAAGTCCTAGCGGGGACACCGGGGAGCTGTTTTTT. The encoded protein is CASSLSPSGDTGELFF. V is TRBV7-3 and J is TRBJ2-2, with 9 bases lining up with TRBD2. V dropped 1 base and J dropped 3; count of bases not matched to a gene: 3. The CDR3 runs 16 residues. The V gene's germline CDR1 is SGHTA and CDR2 FQGTGA.

This rearrangement joins TRBV19 to TRBJ2-7, with D possibly being TRBD1 (5 bases). CDR3 length: 13 residues. Deletions cut 5 bases from V and 6 bases from J, with 14 bases between. Germline assignment: CDR1 LNHDA and CDR2 SQIVND (reference sequence). CDR3 nucleotides: TGTGCCAGTAGTTTTCAGGGTTTTGGCGAGCAGTACTTC. Protein sequence: CASSFQGFGEQYF.

This chain joins TRBV7-3 and TRBJ2-5; TRBD1 is a possible D gene (5 bases). The germline V gene encodes CDR1 SGHTA and CDR2 FQGTGA. Trimming removed 4 bases at V and 2 bases at J, with 11 bases between. This CDR3 spans 14 amino acids. The CDR3 reads CASSSSGWQETQYF. DNA for the CDR3: TGTGCCAGCAGCTCGTCAGGGTGGCAAGAGACCCAGTACTTC.

This rearrangement joins TRBV14 to TRBJ1-6, with TRBD1 as a possible D gene (5 bases). Germline CDR1 and CDR2: SGHDN and FVKESK. CDR3 size: 18 residues. With 0 bases removed from V and 2 bases from J, the gap between germline ends came to 14 bases. CDR3 bases: TGTGCCAGCAGCCAAGATAGACAGAACACCCCCTATAATTCACCCCTCCACTTT. The encoded protein is CASSQDRQNTPYNSPLHF.

This clone occurred once. This rearrangement joins TRBV10-2 to TRBJ2-7; 10 positions agree with TRBD1. Germline-derived CDR1 and CDR2 are WSHSY and SAAADI. This CDR3 comprises 16 residues. The ends lost 2 bases at V and 6 bases at J; junction bases unmatched: 10. CDR3 in DNA: TGCGCCAGCAGTGAGACTACCGGGACAGGGGATTCCGAGCAGTACTTC. Translating gives CASSETTGTGDSEQYF.

The chain is built from TRBV5-8 and TRBJ1-4, with 7 bases aligning to TRBD1. V gave up 0 bases and J gave up 7 bases; unmatched junction bases: 6. The CDR3 has 15 amino acids. CDR1 is SGHTS and CDR2 is YDEGEE in the germline V gene. The CDR3: CASSLASTGREKLFF. The CDR3 DNA follows: TGTGCCAGCAGCTTGGCCTCGACAGGGCGTGAAAAACTGTTTTTT.

The rearrangement links TRBV4-3 to TRBJ2-6; D may be TRBD2 (7 bases). V was clipped by 0 bases and J by 12 bases, with 21 bases between them. Germline V gene sequence: CDR1 LGHNA, CDR2 YSLEER. The CDR3 has 17 amino acids. CDR3 sequence reads: CASSQDGVGGLSGVLTF. For the CDR3, the DNA is TGCGCCAGCAGCCAAGACGGGGTGGGGGGGCTGAGCGGCGTCCTGACTTTC.

The chain employs TRBV24-1 and TRBJ2-2; TRBD1 aligns across 9 bases. The V segment lost 3 bases and the J segment 6 bases; nucleotides outside the gene matches: 4. The CDR3 sequence is 15 residues long. Germline CDR1 KGHDR, CDR2 SFDVKD. CDR3 coding DNA: TGTGCCACCAGTGATCCCGGGACAGGGTCCGGGGAGCTGTTTTTT. It translates to CATSDPGTGSGELFF.

This chain joins TRBV7-2 and TRBJ2-2; 7 nucleotides line up with TRBD2. V shed 9 bases, J shed 5 bases, and the junction held 12 bases outside the gene matches. CDR1 SGHTA and CDR2 FQGNSA come from the germline V gene. The CDR3 covers 15 residues. The CDR3 DNA follows: TGTGCCAGTGCCATAAGCGGGATGGGTACCGGGGAGCTGTTTTTT. This gives the protein CASAISGMGTGELFF.

The CDR3 loop reads CAISRTSGGLGSTDTQYF. CDR3 bases: TGTGCCATCAGCAGGACTAGCGGGGGCCTCGGAAGCACAGATACGCAGTATTTT. The V and J genes are TRBV10-3 and TRBJ2-3, with 13 positions matching TRBD2. Germline CDR1 is ENHRY and CDR2 is SYGVKD. The trim removed 6 bases at V and 0 bases at J, leaving 9 bases unmatched. The CDR3 sequence is 18 residues long.

V and J are TRBV11-3 and TRBJ1-6, with D possibly TRBD1 on 5 matching bases. The CDR3 extends over 15 amino acids. Looked up from germline, CDR1 is SGHNT and CDR2 is YENEEA. V lost 1 base to trimming and J lost 7 bases, with 11 bases between them. The CDR3 protein is CASSLGGRENSPLHF. CDR3 nucleotide sequence: TGTGCCAGCAGCTTAGGAGGCAGGGAAAATTCACCCCTCCACTTT.

The chain recombines TRBV19 with TRBJ1-6, with 8 bases aligning to TRBD1. Trimming took 6 bases from V and 10 from J; bases not matched to a gene: 5. Germline CDR1 LNHDA, CDR2 SQIVND (reference sequence). This CDR3 spans 13 amino acids. DNA for the CDR3: TGTGCCAGTAGGGACAGGGACTTGTCACCCCTCCACTTT. Protein: CASRDRDLSPLHF.

V gene TRBV4-1 combines with J gene TRBJ1-2, with TRBD1 matching 8 bases. Germline V gene lookup returns CDR1 MGHRA and CDR2 YSYEKL. This CDR3 contains 17 residues. V lost 1 base and J lost 4; bases outside the gene matches: 11. The CDR3 spells CASSQAPGTGATYGYTF. CDR3 nucleotides: TGCGCCAGCAGCCAAGCCCCGGGGACAGGTGCCACCTATGGCTACACCTTC.

The chain joins TRBV7-9 to TRBJ1-5, with D tentatively TRBD1 (5 bases). Trimming left V 1 base short and J 6 bases short, with 13 bases between. The V gene's germline CDR1 is SEHNR and CDR2 FQNEAQ (reference sequence). The CDR3 loop spans 15 amino acids. DNA for the CDR3: TGTGCCAGCAGCTTAGGTTCGGGGGTCGGTCAGCCCCAGCATTTT. It specifies CASSLGSGVGQPQHF. Full variable domain (rest looked up from reference TRBV7-9 and TRBJ1-5): DTGVSQNPRHKITKRGQNVTFRCDPISEHNRLYWYRQTLGQGPEFLTYFQNEAQLEKSRLLSDRFSAERPKGSFSTLEIQRTEQGDSAMYLCASSLGSGVGQPQHFGDGTRLSIL.

This clone showed up just once. The rearrangement links TRBV5-1 to TRBJ1-6, with TRBD1 identical over 9 bases. Germline-derived CDR1 and CDR2 are SGHRS and YFSETQ. V trimming: 3 bases; J trimming: 7 bases; junction bases outside the gene matches: 5. CDR3 size: 15 residues. The CDR3 DNA reads TGCGCCAGCAGCTCAGCCGGGACAGGGAATTCACCCCTCCACTTT. Encoded protein: CASSSAGTGNSPLHF.

Here the CDR3 reads CASSKGFKGAGGSVGEKLFF. The CDR3 DNA sequence: TGTGCCAGCAGCAAAGGTTTTAAGGGGGCAGGGGGAAGCGTCGGGGAAAAACTGTTTTTT. The rearrangement joins TRBV21-1 to TRBJ1-4; TRBD1 reflects the table's D call only, with no check against the DNA. TRBV21-1 is a recognized pseudogene. This CDR3 is built from 20 residues.

The V and J genes are TRBV5-6 and TRBJ1-1; a weak D match, TRBD1 (5 bases). From germline, CDR1 is SGHDT and CDR2 YYEEEE. This CDR3 is 14 amino acids long. The V end was cut by 5 bases, the J end by 5 bases, with 16 bases between. As DNA, the CDR3 is TGTGCCAGCAGATCATGGGGGGGACGAACTGAAGCTTTCTTT. Its translation is CASRSWGGRTEAFF.

This chain uses TRBV7-6 with TRBJ2-5; the match to TRBD1 covers 10 bases. The CDR3 loop spans 16 amino acids. Germline-derived CDR1 and CDR2 are SGHVS and FNYEAQ. Trimming cost V 5 bases and J 4 bases; bases outside gene matches: 10. As DNA, the CDR3 is TGTGCCAGCAGCCCTTCGACAGGGGGCAGGTTAGAGACCCAGTACTTC. This encodes CASSPSTGGRLETQYF.

The chain combines TRBV5-6 with TRBJ1-5; 9 bases map to TRBD1. CDR1 SGHDT and CDR2 YYEEEE come from the germline V gene. With 2 bases clipped from V and 3 bases from J, the junction kept 3 bases outside the gene matches. This CDR3 is built from 15 residues. This CDR3 reads CASSFRDRDNQPQHF. In DNA form, the CDR3 reads TGTGCCAGCAGCTTTCGGGACAGGGACAATCAGCCCCAGCATTTT.

The chain carries TRBV18 and TRBJ2-2; 9 nucleotides match TRBD2. J was trimmed by 4 bases and V by 0 bases; bases with no gene match: 6. Germline V gene sequence: CDR1 KGHSH, CDR2 LQKENI. This CDR3 has 17 amino acids. CDR3 region: CASSPPGGGAVTGELFF. The CDR3 bases are TGTGCCAGCTCACCACCAGGCGGGGGGGCCGTCACCGGGGAGCTGTTTTTT.